Listed here are 6 T cell receptor beta chains from one sample, sequenced in a study of T cells after yellow fever vaccination. TCRdb itself ran the 5' RACE reads through MiXCR, one entry per CDR3 protein. The sample holds around 550,000 distinct CDR3 sequences; roughly 21% are singletons and the top ten take roughly an eighth. The specimen was PBMCs, collected 15 days after the yellow fever booster vaccination. The receptors originated from a man aged 30 to 39 who received the YFV17D yellow fever vaccine.

This clonotype turned up a few times. The chain uses TRBV7-9 and TRBJ1-1, with a weak D call TRBD1 (6 bases). V lost 5 bases and J 4 bases, leaving 14 bases between the germline ends. The CDR3 spans 14 residues. Germline CDR1 SEHNR, CDR2 FQNEAQ (reference sequence). The chain's CDR3 is CASSDRTESTEAFF. Here the CDR3 DNA reads TGTGCCAGCAGCGATCGGACAGAATCCACTGAAGCTTTCTTT. The full variable domain, its missing parts supplied by reference TRBV7-9 and TRBJ1-1, is DTGVSQNPRHKITKRGQNVTFRCDPISEHNRLYWYRQTLGQGPEFLTYFQNEAQLEKSRLLSDRFSAERPKGSFSTLEIQRTEQGDSAMYLCASSDRTESTEAFFGQGTRLTVV.

In this sample, this clonotype turned up a few times. The V call is TRBV4-3, the J call TRBJ2-7; TRBD2 agrees at 15 bases. V gave up 4 bases and J gave up 2 bases; unmatched junction bases: 3. CDR1 and CDR2 from the germline V gene are LGHNA and YSLEER. The length of the CDR3 is 16 residues. The CDR3 bases are TGCGCCAGCAGCCCGGGACTAGCGGGAGGTACCTACGAGCAGTACTTC. It codes for CASSPGLAGGTYEQYF.

The chain joins TRBV6-5 to TRBJ2-3; D ambiguous. The CDR3 totals 13 residues. The germline V gene has CDR1 MNHEY and CDR2 SVGAGI. V was shortened by 0 bases and J by 5 bases, with 6 bases between the two germline ends. DNA of the CDR3: TGTGCCAGCAGTTACTCGAAAAGAGATACGCAGTATTTT. This sequence encodes CASSYSKRDTQYF.

CDR3 coding DNA: TGTGCCAGCAGGCTCAGGGGCCGAAGGGCAGATACGCAGTATTTT. This encodes CASRLRGRRADTQYF. The V and J genes are TRBV28 and TRBJ2-3, with TRBD1 as a possible D gene (6 bases). This CDR3 has 15 residues. CDR1 is MDHEN and CDR2 is SYDVKM in the germline V gene. The V and J ends lost 6 bases and 4 bases respectively, with 17 bases between them.

The V and J genes are TRBV12-3 or TRBV12-4 and TRBJ2-2; unclear D gene. The CDR3 is 14 amino acids. Trimming removed 4 bases from V and 3 bases from J, with 9 bases in between. CDR3 coding DNA: TGTGCCAGCAGTTCACCTAAAGACACCGGGGAGCTGTTTTTT. Translated, it gives CASSSPKDTGELFF.

This clonotype has only a few counts. J is TRBJ2-3 and V is TRBV5-4; D unclear. The CDR3 sequence is 15 residues long. Germline V gene data show CDR1 as SGHNT and CDR2 as YYREEE (reference sequence). The V gene lost 0 bases and the J gene lost 0 bases, with 8 bases spanning the gap. This chain's CDR3 is CASSLEVPSTDTQYF. CDR3 in DNA: TGTGCCAGCAGCTTGGAGGTACCTAGCACAGATACGCAGTATTTT.